This T cell receptor (beta chain) originates from a study of blood T cell repertoires in COVID-19. This clone has more than one count but fewer than ten. Some clones are missing from TCRdb's copy, which holds only in-frame ones; the method was immunoSEQ multiplex PCR. The table records over 200,000 clones, approximately 90% of them present only once. The CDR3 contains 12 residues. The V end was cut by 6 bases, the J end by 4 bases, with 8 bases between. Germline V lookup: CDR1 MDHEN, CDR2 SYDVKM. Those enrolled in Seattle joined during active infection and were followed longitudinally afterward. The V gene is TRBV28, the J gene TRBJ2-3, with D perhaps matching TRBD2 (5 bases). The sequence was collected from a young man with COVID-19, enrolled during active disease. Material for sequencing was peripheral blood. CDR3 amino acids: CASRGAADTQYF. In nucleotides, the CDR3 is TGTGCCAGCAGGGGAGCCGCAGATACGCAGTATTTT.